One and the same sample provided the 20 T cell receptor beta chains below, sequenced in a study of OX40 agonist ivuxolimab in advanced cancers. TCRdb's copy holds only in-frame clones and misses some; the assay was immunoSEQ multiplex PCR. In the table there are approximately 10,000 clones, roughly 80% of which are singletons. Sequences were derived from CD4+ or CD8+ T cells sorted from blood, sampled in a trial of the OX40 agonist ivuxolimab. The receptors shown here come from an adult with an advanced solid tumor such as melanoma, head and neck, liver or kidney cancer.

The CDR3 sequence: CAWSVQETEAFF. As DNA, the CDR3 is TGTGCCTGGAGTGTACAGGAGACTGAAGCTTTCTTT. The chain carries TRBV30 and TRBJ1-1; tentative D call: TRBD1 (5 bases). The CDR3 is 12 residues long. Looked up from germline, CDR1 is GTSNPN and CDR2 is SVGIG (reference sequence). V was trimmed by 0 bases and J by 5 bases, leaving 7 bases between them. The full variable domain, its missing parts supplied by reference TRBV30 and TRBJ1-1, is SQTIHQWPATLVQPVGSPLSLECTVEGTSNPNLYWYRQAAGRGLQLLFYSVGIGQISSEVPQNLSASRPQDRQFILSSKKLLLSDSGFYLCAWSVQETEAFFGQGTRLTVV.

J is TRBJ1-4 and V is TRBV27; D ambiguous. The germline V and J ends were trimmed by 5 bases and 8 bases, with 15 bases remaining between them. The germline V gene encodes CDR1 MNHEY and CDR2 SMNVEV (reference sequence). The CDR3 runs 14 residues. CDR3 protein: CASSPTPGGEKLFF. CDR3 DNA sequence: TGTGCCAGCAGTCCGACTCCCGGCGGCGAAAAACTGTTTTTT.

This clone was seen only once. The sample carries other DNA sequences with the same CDR3. The chain uses TRBV19 and TRBJ1-1; no definite D call. There are 13 residues in the CDR3. V lost 2 bases to trimming and J lost 2 bases, with 6 bases between them. Germline CDR1 LNHDA, CDR2 SQIVND (reference sequence). CDR3 amino acids: CASSISGNTEAFF. The CDR3 nucleotides read TGTGCCAGTAGTATATCGGGAAACACTGAAGCTTTCTTT. The variable domain in full, with the rest retrieved from reference TRBV19 and TRBJ1-1, is DGGITQSPKYLFRKEGQNVTLSCEQNLNHDAMYWYRQDPGQGLRLIYYSQIVNDFQKGDIAEGYSVSREKKESFPLTVTSAQKNPTAFYLCASSISGNTEAFFGQGTRLTVV.

The chain couples TRBV7-6 to TRBJ2-3; tentative D call: TRBD2 (7 bases). Germline CDR1 reads SGHVS; CDR2 reads FNYEAQ. The CDR3 covers 15 residues. V lost 5 bases, J lost 5 bases, and 17 bases lay in between. CDR3 amino acids: CASSLASGGGDTQYF. The CDR3, as DNA: TGTGCCAGCAGCCTTGCTAGCGGAGGGGGAGATACGCAGTATTTT.

The J gene is TRBJ2-3, the V gene TRBV2; 10 bases agree with TRBD2. This CDR3 region has 14 residues. Unmatched junction bases numbered 8, after V lost 8 bases and J lost 6 bases. CDR1 and CDR2 from the germline V gene are SNHLY and FYNNEI. CDR3 loop: CASLLAGRKDTQYF. The CDR3 coding sequence is TGTGCCAGCCTACTAGCGGGAAGAAAGGATACGCAGTATTTT.

The genes are TRBV6-9 and TRBJ1-1; D gene ambiguous. The CDR3 covers 14 residues. CDR1 MNHGY and CDR2 SVAAGI come from the germline V gene. Trimming removed 3 bases from V and 10 bases from J, with 18 bases in between. The chain's CDR3 is CASSYSQRVPGAFF. CDR3 nucleotide sequence: TGTGCCAGCAGTTACTCGCAGAGGGTTCCGGGAGCTTTCTTT.

The chain couples TRBV7-8 to TRBJ2-2, with 13 nucleotides matching TRBD2. V was pared by 1 base and J by 7 bases, with 3 bases of the junction left unmatched. CDR1 is SGHVS, CDR2 FQNEAQ, per germline. The CDR3 sequence is 16 residues long. CDR3 sequence reads: CASSLGTSGSIGELFF. CDR3 coding DNA: TGTGCCAGCAGCTTAGGGACTAGCGGGAGTATCGGGGAGCTGTTTTTT.

The chain joins TRBV10-1 to TRBJ2-3; no clear D gene. Germline-derived CDR1 and CDR2 are WNHNN and SYGVQD (reference sequence). The ends were cut back, 3 bases at V and 4 bases at J, with 17 bases in the middle. This CDR3 spans 16 amino acids. CDR3 sequence: CASSEEPGSNADTQYF. Written as DNA, the CDR3 is TGCGCCAGCAGTGAAGAACCAGGTAGTAACGCAGATACGCAGTATTTT.

The chain recombines TRBV27 with TRBJ1-2, with 8 bases fitting TRBD1. Germline CDR1 and CDR2: MNHEY and SMNVEV (reference sequence). V lost 6 bases, J lost 4 bases, and 22 bases stayed unmatched. CDR3 length: 19 residues. CDR3 coding DNA: TGTGCCAGCAGCCCCGATGCACTCCGGGACAGGCCGCCCGGCTATGGCTACACCTTC. Its protein is CASSPDALRDRPPGYGYTF.

The chain uses TRBV9 and TRBJ2-2; D is undetermined. The germline V gene encodes CDR1 SGDLS and CDR2 YYNGEE. V lost 3 bases and J 3 bases, leaving 6 bases between the germline ends. The length of the CDR3 is 13 residues. The CDR3 sequence: CASSGEYTGELFF. DNA of the CDR3: TGTGCCAGCAGCGGCGAGTACACCGGGGAGCTGTTTTTT.

The chain uses TRBV7-9 and TRBJ1-4; D remains unclear. Germline CDR1 reads SEHNR; CDR2 reads FQNEAQ (reference sequence). Deletions cut 6 bases from V and 0 bases from J, with 11 bases between. This CDR3 contains 15 residues. This chain's CDR3 is CASRPGPSTNEKLFF. The DNA of the CDR3 is TGTGCCAGCAGGCCGGGCCCGTCAACTAATGAAAAACTGTTTTTT.

This clone was seen only once. This chain links TRBV6-5 with TRBJ1-2; D gene uncertain. Trimming stripped 4 bases from V and 0 bases from J, with 12 bases between. Per the germline V gene, CDR1 is MNHEY and CDR2 is SVGAGI. The CDR3 is 15 amino acids. CDR3 DNA: TGTGCCAGCAGTTCCTACACTGAAACTAACTATGGCTACACCTTC. Protein: CASSSYTETNYGYTF.

This clone was detected a few times. The chain has TRBV10-3 and TRBJ2-7; TRBD2 matches 10 bases. V shed 8 bases and J 3 bases; nucleotides not matched to a gene: 7. This CDR3 contains 14 residues. The V gene's germline CDR1 is ENHRY and CDR2 SYGVKD. In nucleotides, the CDR3 is TGTGCCATCGGGAGGACTAGCGGAGACTACGAGCAGTACGTC. Translating it yields CAIGRTSGDYEQYV.

This chain joins TRBV7-9 and TRBJ1-2, with 10 positions matching TRBD1. In germline, CDR1 is SEHNR, CDR2 FQNEAQ (reference sequence). After removal of 4 bases from V and 8 bases from J, the junction contained 4 bases not matched to a gene. The CDR3 runs to 13 residues. The CDR3 nucleotides read TGTGCCAGCAGCTCCGGGACAGGGGACGGCTACACCTTC. Translated: CASSSGTGDGYTF.

The sample holds a few counts of this clone. The CDR3 region is CASSSLYRQGADEKLFF. CDR3 coding DNA: TGTGCCAGCAGTTCCCTTTATCGACAGGGGGCGGATGAAAAACTGTTTTTT. The rearrangement links TRBV27 to TRBJ1-4; 10 nucleotides align to TRBD1. The CDR3 runs 17 residues. Looked up from germline, CDR1 is MNHEY and CDR2 is SMNVEV (reference sequence). Losses at the gene ends were 4 bases for V and 6 bases for J; bases not matched to a gene: 11.

This clone is termed medium-sized. The chain carries TRBV11-2 and TRBJ2-7; 8 nucleotides line up with TRBD1. V trimming: 2 bases; J trimming: 5 bases; junction bases outside the gene matches: 11. This CDR3 is built from 16 residues. Germline V gene sequence: CDR1 SGHAT, CDR2 FQNNGV. CDR3 in DNA: TGTGCCAGCAGCTTATATTTGGGAGACAGGGGTGACGAGCAGTACTTC. Translating it yields CASSLYLGDRGDEQYF.

The rearrangement links TRBV7-6 to TRBJ2-3; 11 bases line up with TRBD2. The V gene's germline CDR1 is SGHVS and CDR2 FNYEAQ. The trim removed 5 bases at V and 0 bases at J, leaving 7 bases unmatched. CDR3 length: 17 amino acids. CDR3 nucleotide sequence: TGTGCCAGCAGCCCATATAGCGGGAGGGCTAGCACAGATACGCAGTATTTT. Protein product: CASSPYSGRASTDTQYF. Drawing the rest from reference TRBV7-6 and TRBJ2-3, the complete variable domain is GAGVSQSPRYKVTKRGQDVALRCDPISGHVSLYWYRQALGQGPEFLTYFNYEAQQDKSGLPNDRFSAERPEGSISTLTIQRTEQRDSAMYRCASSPYSGRASTDTQYFGPGTRLTVL.

The rearrangement links TRBV4-1 to TRBJ2-7; 15 nucleotides agree with TRBD2. The CDR3 runs to 16 residues. Germline V lookup: CDR1 MGHRA, CDR2 YSYEKL. With V trimmed by 1 base and J by 4 bases, 2 bases remained unmatched. For the CDR3, the DNA is TGCGCCAGCAGCCAAGTAGGGACTAGCGGGAGGTACGAGCAGTACTTC. This sequence encodes CASSQVGTSGRYEQYF.

V gene TRBV11-2 combines with J gene TRBJ2-5; D gene ambiguous. The CDR3 has 15 residues. V was clipped by 1 base and J by 1 base, with 10 bases between them. CDR1 SGHAT and CDR2 FQNNGV come from the germline V gene. CDR3 coding DNA: TGTGCCAGCAGCTTAGGTCTCGGCCCCCAAGAGACCCAGTACTTC. It codes for CASSLGLGPQETQYF.

This clone was observed a handful of times. The gene calls are TRBV4-2 and TRBJ1-1; D is uncertain. CDR1 and CDR2 from the germline V gene are LGHNA and YNFKEQ. V was trimmed by 0 bases and J by 7 bases, leaving 9 bases between them. The CDR3 has 13 amino acids. The chain's CDR3 is CASSQEAGGEAFF. The CDR3 nucleotides are TGTGCCAGCAGCCAAGAAGCAGGCGGTGAAGCTTTCTTT.